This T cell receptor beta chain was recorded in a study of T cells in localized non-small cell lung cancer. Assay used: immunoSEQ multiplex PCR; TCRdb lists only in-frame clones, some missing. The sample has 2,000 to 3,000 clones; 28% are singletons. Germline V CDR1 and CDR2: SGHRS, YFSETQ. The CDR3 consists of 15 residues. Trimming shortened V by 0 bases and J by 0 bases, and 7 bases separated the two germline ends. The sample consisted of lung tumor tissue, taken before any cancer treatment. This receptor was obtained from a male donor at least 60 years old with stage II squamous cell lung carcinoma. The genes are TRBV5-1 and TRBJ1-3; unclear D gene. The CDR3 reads CASSLVGVSGNTIYF. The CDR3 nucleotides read TGCGCCAGCAGCTTGGTTGGGGTCTCTGGAAACACCATATATTTT. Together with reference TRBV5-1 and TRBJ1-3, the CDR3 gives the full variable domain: KAGVTQTPRYLIKTRGQQVTLSCSPISGHRSVSWYQQTPGQGLQFLFEYFSETQRNKGNFPGRFSGRQFSNSRSEMNVSTLELGDSALYLCASSLVGVSGNTIYFGEGSWLTVV.